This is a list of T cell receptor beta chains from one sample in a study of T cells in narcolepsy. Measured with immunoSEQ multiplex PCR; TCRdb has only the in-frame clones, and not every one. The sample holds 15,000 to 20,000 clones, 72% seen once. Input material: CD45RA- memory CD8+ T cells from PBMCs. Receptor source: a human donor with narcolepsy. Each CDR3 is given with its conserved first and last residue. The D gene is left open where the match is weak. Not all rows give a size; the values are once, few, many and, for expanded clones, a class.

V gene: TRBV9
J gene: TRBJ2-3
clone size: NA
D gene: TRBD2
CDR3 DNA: TGTGCCAGCAGCGTATCGGGGGGGACAGATACGCAGTATTTT
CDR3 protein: CASSVSGGTDTQYF

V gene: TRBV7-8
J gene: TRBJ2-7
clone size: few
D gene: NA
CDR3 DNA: TGTGCCAGCAGCGAAGGACAGTCCTACGAGCAGTACTTC
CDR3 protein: CASSEGQSYEQYF

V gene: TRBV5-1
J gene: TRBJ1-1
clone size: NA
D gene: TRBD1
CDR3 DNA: TGCGCCAGCAGCTACCGGGACAGGGGTTTCGAAGCTTTCTTT
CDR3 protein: CASSYRDRGFEAFF

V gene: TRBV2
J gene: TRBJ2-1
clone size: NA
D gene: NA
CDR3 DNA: TGTGCCAGCAGTGAAGTAAGGGAGGCGGATGAGCAGTTCTTC
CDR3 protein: CASSEVREADEQFF

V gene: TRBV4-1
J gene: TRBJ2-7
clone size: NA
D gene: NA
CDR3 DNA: TGCGCCAGCAGCCAAGATTGGCCGCTCCAGAGAAGAGTGGGAGAGCAGTACTTC
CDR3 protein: CASSQDWPLQRRVGEQYF

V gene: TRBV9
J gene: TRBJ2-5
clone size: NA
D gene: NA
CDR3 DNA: TGTGCCAGCAGCGTCTTCGCGGGGCAAGAGACCCAGTACTTC
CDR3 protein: CASSVFAGQETQYF

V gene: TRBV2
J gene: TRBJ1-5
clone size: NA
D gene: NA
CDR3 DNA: TGTGCCAGCAGTGATGTCGGGAGCAATCAGCCCCAGCATTTT
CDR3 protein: CASSDVGSNQPQHF

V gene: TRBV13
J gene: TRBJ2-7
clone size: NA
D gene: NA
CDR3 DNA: TGTGCCAGCACGGGACTCTCACCATACGAGCAGTACTTC
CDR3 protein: CASTGLSPYEQYF

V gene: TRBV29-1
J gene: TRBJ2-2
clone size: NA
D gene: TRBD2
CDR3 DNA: TGCAACGTTGAATTCGGGAGGGGGAACACCGGGGAGCTGTTTTTT
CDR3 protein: CNVEFGRGNTGELFF

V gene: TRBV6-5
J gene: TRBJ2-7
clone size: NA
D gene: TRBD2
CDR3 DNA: TGTGCCAGCAGTTACGAACTAGCGGGAGACGAGCAGTACTTC
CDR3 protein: CASSYELAGDEQYF

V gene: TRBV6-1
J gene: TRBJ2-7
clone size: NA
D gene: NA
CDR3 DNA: TGTGCCAGCAGTCCCGGGACCGCCTACGAGCAGTACTTC
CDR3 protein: CASSPGTAYEQYF

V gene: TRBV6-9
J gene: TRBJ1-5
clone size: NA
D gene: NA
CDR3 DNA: TGTGCCAGCGCGGCAGATCAGCCCCAGCATTTT
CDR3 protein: CASAADQPQHF

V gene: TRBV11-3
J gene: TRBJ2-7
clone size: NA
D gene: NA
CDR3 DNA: TGTGCCAGCAGCGGACCGACAGAGCTTGGCGAGCAGTACTTC
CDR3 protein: CASSGPTELGEQYF

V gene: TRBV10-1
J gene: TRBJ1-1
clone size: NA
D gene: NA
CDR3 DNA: TGCGCCAGCAGTGAGGGGACTGAAAGGAACACTGAAGCTTTCTTT
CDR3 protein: CASSEGTERNTEAFF

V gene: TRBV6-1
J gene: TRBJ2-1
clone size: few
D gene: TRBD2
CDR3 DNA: TGTGCCAGCAGTGAAGCGGGAGGGGACGGCAATGAGCAGTTCTTC
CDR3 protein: CASSEAGGDGNEQFF

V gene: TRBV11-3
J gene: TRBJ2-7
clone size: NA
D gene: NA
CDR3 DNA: TGTGCCAGCAGCCTGTGGCCAGCCTACGAGCAGTACTTC
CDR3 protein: CASSLWPAYEQYF

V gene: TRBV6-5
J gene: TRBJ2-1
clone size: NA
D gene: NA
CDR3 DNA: TGTGCCAGCAATGCGGTCTCCTACAATGAGCAGTTCTTC
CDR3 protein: CASNAVSYNEQFF